These 25 T cell receptor beta chains originate from one sample sequenced in a study of regulatory T cells in long-lasting Graves disease. TCR beta libraries were built with iRepertoire HTBI primers and Arm-PCR of CDR3 regions. TCRdb processed the multiplex PCR reads anew with MiXCR; each CDR3 protein has one entry. The sample carries approximately 250,000 distinct CDR3 sequences, approximately 20% recorded once. Time point indicated: newly diagnosed GD, antithyroid drugs for less than 3 months. Scientists built the TCR library using RNA that was extracted from PBMCs. Here the sequenced sample was peripheral blood mononuclear cells (PBMCs), taken at new diagnosis, from a patient treated with antithyroid drugs. The source is a female donor with Graves disease.

This clonotype was counted many times. The chain has TRBV5-1 and TRBJ2-5; TRBD1 matches at 11 bases. Trimming cost V 2 bases and J 5 bases; bases outside gene matches: 5. Germline CDR1 SGHRS, CDR2 YFSETQ. This CDR3 contains 15 residues. CDR3 region: CASSLFGQGAETQYF. The CDR3 DNA is TGCGCCAGCAGCTTATTTGGACAGGGGGCTGAGACCCAGTACTTC.

This clonotype was seen repeatedly, ten times or more. The genes are TRBV6-1 and TRBJ2-7, with 8 bases identical to TRBD2. CDR3 length: 15 amino acids. The germline V gene encodes CDR1 MNHNS and CDR2 SASEGT. The junction had 13 bases not matched to a gene; V was cut back by 6 bases and J by 6 bases. The DNA of the CDR3 is TGTGCCAGCAGCCCGAGTAGCGGGGACCGCGGCGAGCAGTACTTC. Residues: CASSPSSGDRGEQYF.

This clonotype was observed at least ten times. The chain employs TRBV3-1 and TRBJ1-4; possible D gene TRBD1, 6 bases. V was pared by 4 bases and J by 2 bases, with 14 bases between. The CDR3 length is 16 residues. Germline values: CDR1 LGHDT, CDR2 YNNKEL (reference sequence). CDR3 residues: CASSRERGATNEKLFF. For the CDR3, the DNA is TGTGCCAGCAGCCGGGAAAGGGGGGCGACTAATGAAAAACTGTTTTTT.

This clonotype was recorded at least ten times. V is TRBV11-3 and J is TRBJ1-5; 7 nucleotides line up with TRBD1. This CDR3 has 14 residues. V dropped 1 base and J dropped 5; count of bases not matched to a gene: 2. Germline V CDR1 and CDR2: SGHNT, YENEEA. The CDR3 loop is CASSLAGTDQPQHF. The CDR3 DNA follows: TGTGCCAGCAGCTTAGCCGGGACAGATCAGCCCCAGCATTTT.

In this sample, this clonotype turned up many times. V gene TRBV10-3 combines with J gene TRBJ2-1, with a tentative D call TRBD1 (5 bases). Germline lookup yields CDR1 ENHRY and CDR2 SYGVKD. Deletions cut 4 bases from V and 1 base from J, with 5 bases between. The CDR3 runs 13 residues. DNA of the CDR3: TGTGCCATCAGTGCAGGGTCCTACAATGAGCAGTTCTTC. It codes for CAISAGSYNEQFF.

Points on this clonotype: This likely reflects a read error, since a far larger clone is one base away. The chain carries TRBV2 and TRBJ2-1; D tentatively fits TRBD1 or TRBD2 (5 bases each). Between the trimmed V and J ends, which lost 5 bases and 13 bases, there was a span of 24 bases. The CDR3 runs to 15 residues. CDR1 and CDR2 (germline): SNHLY, FYNNEI. The CDR3 is CASSFDGGVQETQFF. The CDR3 nucleotides are TGTGCCAGCAGTTTCGATGGGGGAGTCCAAGAGACCCAGTTCTTC.

This clonotype has at least ten counts. The genes are TRBV30 and TRBJ1-4; 10 bases match TRBD1. Per the germline V gene, CDR1 is GTSNPN and CDR2 is SVGIG (reference sequence). CDR3 size: 14 residues. V lost 8 bases and J lost 7; bases outside the gene matches: 10. CDR3 bases: TGTGCCGGCGGCCGACAGGGGGCCTCTGAAAAACTGTTTTTT. It specifies CAGGRQGASEKLFF.

This clonotype was seen ten or more times. The chain is built from TRBV11-2 and TRBJ2-1, with D possibly matching TRBD1 (6 bases). The germline V gene has CDR1 SGHAT and CDR2 FQNNGV. The CDR3 sequence is 11 residues long. V was clipped by 5 bases and J by 9 bases, with 8 bases between them. CDR3 nucleotide sequence: TGTGCCAGCAGCAGGGGGTCTGAGCAGTTCTTC. It specifies CASSRGSEQFF.

In this sample, this clonotype turned up many times. This chain connects TRBV2 to TRBJ2-3; possibly TRBD1 or TRBD2 for D (6 bases each). Trimming stripped 5 bases from V and 3 bases from J, with 15 bases between. The CDR3 consists of 15 residues. Germline V gene lookup returns CDR1 SNHLY and CDR2 FYNNEI. The CDR3 loop reads CASSPDSGGTDTQYF. CDR3 bases: TGTGCCAGCAGTCCGGACAGTGGGGGGACAGATACGCAGTATTTT.

V and J are TRBV11-1 and TRBJ2-2, with D possibly matching TRBD1 (5 bases). Germline V gene sequence: CDR1 SGHAT, CDR2 FQDESV (reference sequence). Trimming took 8 bases from V and 4 from J, leaving 11 bases between them. The CDR3 has 13 residues. The CDR3 DNA reads TGTGCCAGCCGGGCAGGGTTCACCGGGGAGCTGTTTTTT. Amino acids: CASRAGFTGELFF.

The chain combines TRBV19 with TRBJ2-5; 14 bases agree with TRBD2. Trimming at V came to 5 bases and at J to 4 bases, leaving 6 bases not matched to a gene. Germline loops: CDR1 LNHDA, CDR2 SQIVND (reference sequence). This CDR3 contains 16 residues. The CDR3 here is CASSPRLAGGLETQYF. The CDR3 DNA follows: TGTGCCAGTAGTCCCCGACTAGCGGGAGGGCTAGAGACCCAGTACTTC.

This clonotype has at least ten counts. The chain uses TRBV7-3 and TRBJ2-1; 9 bases agree with TRBD1. Germline CDR1 is SGHTA and CDR2 is FQGTGA. The CDR3 is 16 amino acids. J gave up 2 bases and V 1 base, and 3 bases lay outside the gene matches. The CDR3 loop is CASSLRGTGTYNEQFF. CDR3 sequence (DNA): TGTGCCAGCAGCTTAAGGGGGACAGGGACCTACAATGAGCAGTTCTTC.

This clonotype has ten or more counts. CDR3 nucleotide sequence: TGTGCCAGCCGAGGAGGAACAGGCACCTACGAGCAGTACTTC. This sequence encodes CASRGGTGTYEQYF. V usage is TRBV6-1 and J usage is TRBJ2-7; D is possibly TRBD1 or TRBD2 (5 bases each). Germline CDR1 and CDR2: MNHNS and SASEGT. The V and J ends lost 8 bases and 2 bases respectively, with 16 bases between them. The CDR3 is 14 residues long.

This clonotype was recorded many times. The V call is TRBV6-1, the J call TRBJ1-1, with a possible D match to TRBD1 (5 bases). CDR1 is MNHNS, CDR2 SASEGT, per germline. The CDR3 is 11 amino acids. V gave up 6 bases and J gave up 11 bases, with 13 bases separating them. The CDR3 is CASRSGTWAFF. CDR3 sequence (DNA): TGTGCCAGCAGATCAGGGACTTGGGCTTTCTTT.

Notes on this clonotype: A far larger clone is one nucleotide away, so this likely arose from a read error. V gene TRBV2 combines with J gene TRBJ2-7; D assignment may be TRBD1 or TRBD2 (5 bases each). V was trimmed by 8 bases and J by 12 bases, leaving 26 bases between them. The CDR3 loop spans 14 amino acids. Germline lookup yields CDR1 SNHLY and CDR2 FYNNEI. CDR3: CASLTGLSAGTRYF. The DNA for the CDR3 is TGTGCCAGCCTAACGGGCCTCTCGGCAGGGACCCGGTACTTC.

Ten or more counts support this clonotype. The V and J genes are TRBV29-1 and TRBJ1-5; D remains unclear. The CDR3 loop spans 14 amino acids. Deletions cut 2 bases from V and 1 base from J, with 9 bases between. Germline V gene lookup returns CDR1 SQVTM and CDR2 ANQGSEA. CDR3 sequence: CSVEPHDSNQPQHF. Here the CDR3 DNA reads TGCAGCGTTGAACCTCATGACAGCAATCAGCCCCAGCATTTT.

The sample holds many counts of this clonotype. J is TRBJ2-5 and V is TRBV20-1; D may be TRBD2 (6 bases). CDR3 length equals 13 residues. Trimming pared 1 base from V and 5 bases from J, leaving 11 bases between. The germline gives CDR1 DFQATT, CDR2 SNEGSKA (reference sequence). CDR3 amino acids: CSARGWLAETQYF. For the CDR3, the DNA is TGCAGTGCTAGAGGTTGGCTAGCGGAGACCCAGTACTTC.

In this sample, this clonotype turned up many times. The CDR3: CASSYQDNSPLHF. The CDR3 coding sequence is TGTGCCAGCAGTTACCAGGATAATTCACCCCTCCACTTT. This sequence joins TRBV6-5 and TRBJ1-6; D is unclear. The V end was cut by 2 bases, the J end by 5 bases, with 4 bases between. The length of the CDR3 is 13 residues. CDR1 is MNHEY and CDR2 is SVGAGI in the germline V gene.

The gene calls are TRBV5-6 and TRBJ1-5, with 7 positions matching TRBD1. The CDR3 consists of 14 residues. J was trimmed by 9 bases and V by 2 bases; bases with no gene match: 8. From germline, CDR1 is SGHDT and CDR2 YYEEEE. The CDR3 spells CASSLLGQTRPQHF. The CDR3 region has the DNA TGTGCCAGCAGCTTATTGGGACAGACTAGGCCCCAGCATTTT. The variable domain in full, completed from reference TRBV5-6 and TRBJ1-5, reads DAGVTQSPTHLIKTRGQQVTLRCSPKSGHDTVSWYQQALGQGPQFIFQYYEEEERQRGNFPDRFSGHQFPNYSSELNVNALLLGDSALYLCASSLLGQTRPQHFGDGTRLSIL.

The table lists this clonotype with many counts. CDR3 nucleotides: TGTGCCAGCTCACCACGACGGGGGAGTGGAATGAACACTGAAGCTTTCTTT. Residues: CASSPRRGSGMNTEAFF. The V gene is TRBV18, the J gene TRBJ1-1, with D possibly being TRBD1 (5 bases). The CDR3 covers 17 residues. Trimming shortened V by 1 base and J by 0 bases, and 15 bases separated the two germline ends. CDR1 is KGHSH and CDR2 is LQKENI in the germline V gene. The full variable domain, with the rest looked up from reference TRBV18 and TRBJ1-1, is NAGVMQNPRHLVRRRGQEARLRCSPMKGHSHVYWYRQLPEEGLKFMVYLQKENIIDESGMPKERFSAEFPKEGPSILRIQQVVRGDSAAYFCASSPRRGSGMNTEAFFGQGTRLTVV.

This chain uses TRBV18 with TRBJ1-1; 7 bases are shared with TRBD1. The germline V gene encodes CDR1 KGHSH and CDR2 LQKENI. The CDR3 runs to 14 residues. V lost 6 bases, J lost 3 bases, and 7 bases stayed unmatched. CDR3 sequence reads: CASSGTVVDTEAFF. CDR3 nucleotides: TGTGCCAGCTCGGGGACAGTCGTAGACACTGAAGCTTTCTTT.

In its sample, this clonotype was seen many times. V and J are TRBV6-2 or TRBV6-3 and TRBJ2-3, with D perhaps TRBD2 (5 bases). Germline V CDR1 and CDR2: MNHEY, SVGEGT. V lost 0 bases to trimming and J lost 3 bases, with 13 bases between them. This CDR3 has 16 amino acids. In DNA form, the CDR3 reads TGTGCCAGCAGTTACTCGGCCGGGGATGGGACAGATACGCAGTATTTT. It is translated as CASSYSAGDGTDTQYF.

This clonotype was seen many times. The rearrangement joins TRBV27 to TRBJ2-3, with 8 nucleotides matching TRBD2. The CDR3 sequence is 14 residues long. V lost 3 bases and J lost 3; bases outside the gene matches: 2. Germline CDR1 is MNHEY and CDR2 is SMNVEV (reference sequence). This CDR3 reads CASSFGGVTDTQYF. CDR3 in DNA: TGTGCCAGCAGTTTCGGGGGGGTGACAGATACGCAGTATTTT.

This clonotype was seen only a few times. The chain combines TRBV9 with TRBJ2-3; 11 bases are a match to TRBD1. The germline V gene has CDR1 SGDLS and CDR2 YYNGEE. V trimming: 4 bases; J trimming: 3 bases; junction bases outside the gene matches: 7. The CDR3 totals 16 residues. The CDR3 protein is CASSPGQGALTDTQYF. CDR3 nucleotides: TGTGCCAGCAGCCCCGGACAGGGGGCTTTAACAGATACGCAGTATTTT. Combining the CDR3 with reference TRBV9 and TRBJ2-3 gives the whole variable domain DSGVTQTPKHLITATGQRVTLRCSPRSGDLSVYWYQQSLDQGLQFLIQYYNGEERAKGNILERFSAQQFPDLHSELNLSSLELGDSALYFCASSPGQGALTDTQYFGPGTRLTVL.

Ten or more counts support this clonotype. The DNA of the CDR3 is TGTGCCAGCAGCTTAGGTCTCCAGGGGGACGAAAAACTGTTTTTT. This gives the protein CASSLGLQGDEKLFF. The V gene is TRBV7-9, the J gene TRBJ1-4; the match to TRBD1 covers 7 bases. Germline CDR1 reads SEHNR; CDR2 reads FQNEAQ (reference sequence). V was clipped by 1 base and J by 8 bases; unmatched bases: 7. The CDR3 runs 15 residues. Supplemented by reference TRBV7-9 and TRBJ1-4, the full variable domain reads DTGVSQNPRHKITKRGQNVTFRCDPISEHNRLYWYRQTLGQGPEFLTYFQNEAQLEKSRLLSDRFSAERPKGSFSTLEIQRTEQGDSAMYLCASSLGLQGDEKLFFGSGTQLSVL.